A single sample is the source of the 27 T cell receptor beta chains below, sequenced in a study of PD-1 blockade in classical Hodgkin lymphoma (dated by TCRdb to 2020 to 2022). Reading the label with the study, this specimen's time point is: cycle 4 day 1 (C4D1), after six to seven weeks of nivolumab. Every trial patient had relapsed after autologous stem cell transplantation, and cohorts A, B and C differed in prior brentuximab vedotin exposure. The library came from the immunoSEQ multiplex PCR assay. TCRdb took over this immuneACCESS table, retaining in-frame rearrangements with V and J assigned. Such tables are incomplete; in checked studies, under half of the missing clones stem from an unresolved V gene, and the remainder is unexplained. The sample table lists approximately 45,000 clones, about 70% of them with a count of one. Of the sample, 3% to 3.5% is held by the ten largest clones. Here the sequenced sample was peripheral blood mononuclear cells (PBMCs), taken before the fourth cycle of nivolumab. The receptors shown here come from a human donor with classical Hodgkin lymphoma.

The rearrangement joins TRBV7-9 to TRBJ1-3; D unclear. CDR1 is SEHNR, CDR2 FQNEAQ, per germline (reference sequence). This CDR3 has 19 residues. V was shortened by 1 base and J by 0 bases, with 19 bases between the two germline ends. CDR3 amino acids: CASSLGRPYAVRSGNTIYF. CDR3 DNA: TGTGCCAGCAGCTTAGGACGGCCTTATGCGGTCCGCTCTGGAAACACCATATATTTT.

The chain joins TRBV7-9 to TRBJ2-3, with D possibly TRBD1 on 5 matching bases. CDR1 and CDR2 from the germline V gene are SEHNR and FQNEAQ (reference sequence). Trimming took 1 base from V and 6 from J, leaving 17 bases between them. This CDR3 is 16 amino acids long. CDR3 DNA: TGTGCCAGCAGCTTAGAGGGGTCACTGGTGAAGGATACGCAGTATTTT. Its translation is CASSLEGSLVKDTQYF.

The count of this clone is one. The genes are TRBV9 and TRBJ2-2; D gene uncertain. From germline, CDR1 is SGDLS and CDR2 YYNGEE. The V and J ends lost 4 bases and 4 bases respectively, with 5 bases between them. The CDR3 consists of 12 residues. The DNA of the CDR3 is TGTGCCAGCAGCTCCAGCACCGGGGAGCTGTTTTTT. Amino acids: CASSSSTGELFF.

The CDR3 sequence: CASSLAGGNQPQHF. The CDR3 DNA is TGTGCCAGCAGCTTAGCAGGGGGCAATCAGCCCCAGCATTTT. The gene calls are TRBV7-2 and TRBJ1-5; D possibly corresponds to TRBD1 (5 bases). The V gene's germline CDR1 is SGHTA and CDR2 FQGNSA. The CDR3 sequence is 14 residues long. Trimming shortened V by 0 bases and J by 2 bases, and 5 bases separated the two germline ends.

The J gene is TRBJ2-7, the V gene TRBV5-4; TRBD2 matches at 9 bases. The CDR3 totals 15 residues. The ends lost 4 bases at V and 3 bases at J; junction bases unmatched: 8. Germline values: CDR1 SGHNT, CDR2 YYREEE (reference sequence). The CDR3 reads CASSDGVAGVYEQYF. In DNA, the CDR3 is TGTGCCAGCAGCGACGGGGTAGCGGGAGTCTACGAGCAGTACTTC.

The chain combines TRBV9 with TRBJ2-5; D possibly corresponds to TRBD2 (6 bases). The CDR3 length is 14 residues. The V end lost 2 bases, the J end lost 2 bases, and 10 bases lay between the germline ends. The germline CDR1 and CDR2 sequences are SGDLS and YYNGEE. The CDR3 sequence is CASSVSTRQETQYF. Here the CDR3 DNA reads TGTGCCAGCAGCGTTTCGACTAGACAAGAGACCCAGTACTTC.

This clone came up a few times. V is TRBV5-1 and J is TRBJ2-7; D gene unclear. V was cut by 4 bases and J by 0 bases, with 11 bases left in between. Per the germline V gene, CDR1 is SGHRS and CDR2 is YFSETQ. CDR3 length: 14 residues. This CDR3 reads CASSLGPDSYEQYF. The CDR3 DNA sequence: TGCGCCAGCAGCCTAGGACCCGACTCCTACGAGCAGTACTTC. Complete variable domain (other parts from reference TRBV5-1 and TRBJ2-7): KAGVTQTPRYLIKTRGQQVTLSCSPISGHRSVSWYQQTPGQGLQFLFEYFSETQRNKGNFPGRFSGRQFSNSRSEMNVSTLELGDSALYLCASSLGPDSYEQYFGPGTRLTVT.

This clone was found many times. V gene TRBV30 combines with J gene TRBJ2-1, with D uncertain. In germline, CDR1 is GTSNPN, CDR2 SVGIG (reference sequence). Trimming shortened V by 2 bases and J by 4 bases, and 9 bases separated the two germline ends. CDR3 length equals 13 residues. CDR3 residues: CAWSPTEYNEQFF. The DNA of the CDR3 is TGTGCCTGGAGTCCAACTGAGTACAATGAGCAGTTCTTC.

The chain is built from TRBV5-4 and TRBJ2-5, with a weak D call TRBD1 (6 bases). The CDR3 has 16 residues. With 0 bases removed from V and 5 bases from J, the gap between germline ends came to 17 bases. In germline, CDR1 is SGHNT, CDR2 YYREEE (reference sequence). The CDR3: CASSLAVGQGMETQYF. The CDR3 DNA follows: TGTGCCAGCAGCTTGGCGGTGGGGCAGGGGATGGAGACCCAGTACTTC.

V gene TRBV27 combines with J gene TRBJ1-1; D is perhaps TRBD1 (5 bases). CDR1 is MNHEY, CDR2 SMNVEV, per germline (reference sequence). The germline V and J ends were trimmed by 1 base and 6 bases, with 12 bases remaining between them. The CDR3 extends over 14 amino acids. The CDR3 DNA follows: TGTGCCAGCAGTTTATATTGGGGGAGCCCTGAAGCTTTCTTT. Encoded protein: CASSLYWGSPEAFF.

This rearrangement joins TRBV7-3 to TRBJ2-1; the D gene is possibly TRBD2 (6 bases). Between the trimmed V and J ends, which lost 5 bases and 5 bases, there was a span of 7 bases. Per germline, CDR1 SGHTA and CDR2 FQGTGA. The CDR3 totals 12 residues. The CDR3 protein is CASSRRDNEQFF. DNA for the CDR3: TGTGCCAGCAGCCGGAGGGACAATGAGCAGTTCTTC.

The CDR3 sequence: CASSLAGRGSSYEQYF. CDR3 bases: TGTGCCAGCAGCTTGGCCGGGCGGGGATCCTCCTACGAGCAGTACTTC. This chain uses TRBV5-6 with TRBJ2-7; perhaps TRBD2 as D (6 bases). This CDR3 spans 16 amino acids. CDR1 is SGHDT and CDR2 is YYEEEE in the germline V gene. Trimming pared 0 bases from V and 0 bases from J, leaving 13 bases between.

This clone has a single count. V usage is TRBV5-1 and J usage is TRBJ2-2, with 10 nucleotides matching TRBD2. V lost 1 base, J lost 4 bases, and 10 bases stayed unmatched. Per the germline V gene, CDR1 is SGHRS and CDR2 is YFSETQ. There are 18 residues in the CDR3. This chain's CDR3 is CASSLLLAGFPATGELFF. The CDR3 DNA reads as TGCGCCAGCAGCTTGCTACTAGCGGGATTCCCCGCCACCGGGGAGCTGTTTTTT. Complete variable domain (other parts from reference TRBV5-1 and TRBJ2-2): KAGVTQTPRYLIKTRGQQVTLSCSPISGHRSVSWYQQTPGQGLQFLFEYFSETQRNKGNFPGRFSGRQFSNSRSEMNVSTLELGDSALYLCASSLLLAGFPATGELFFGEGSRLTVL.

The chain employs TRBV10-3 and TRBJ2-1; D is uncertain. Per the germline V gene, CDR1 is ENHRY and CDR2 is SYGVKD. This CDR3 spans 15 amino acids. The V end lost 0 bases, the J end lost 4 bases, and 10 bases lay between the germline ends. The CDR3 sequence: CAISESNSVYNEQFF. The CDR3, as DNA: TGTGCCATCAGTGAGTCCAACAGCGTTTACAATGAGCAGTTCTTC.

The chain carries TRBV5-1 and TRBJ1-1; D call uncertain. The CDR3 totals 12 residues. V dropped 1 base and J dropped 7 bases, with 8 bases sitting between them. Germline V gene lookup returns CDR1 SGHRS and CDR2 YFSETQ. This chain's CDR3 is CASSLLGVEAFF. CDR3 in DNA: TGCGCCAGCAGCTTGCTAGGAGTTGAAGCTTTCTTT. The variable domain in full, with the rest retrieved from reference TRBV5-1 and TRBJ1-1, is KAGVTQTPRYLIKTRGQQVTLSCSPISGHRSVSWYQQTPGQGLQFLFEYFSETQRNKGNFPGRFSGRQFSNSRSEMNVSTLELGDSALYLCASSLLGVEAFFGQGTRLTVV.

The chain employs TRBV4-3 and TRBJ2-3, with TRBD2 as a possible D gene (5 bases). Germline V gene lookup returns CDR1 LGHNA and CDR2 YSLEER. The germline V and J ends were trimmed by 0 bases and 6 bases, with 10 bases remaining between them. The CDR3 runs to 14 residues. In DNA form, the CDR3 reads TGCGCCAGCAGCCAAGATCGGGGAACCGATACGCAGTATTTT. Translating it yields CASSQDRGTDTQYF.

This clone came up once. The CDR3 DNA reads TGTGCCAGCAGTTGGCCCGGGGGGGACGAGCAGTACTTC. Protein: CASSWPGGDEQYF. The chain recombines TRBV6-5 with TRBJ2-7; 8 nucleotides align to TRBD2. Germline CDR1 and CDR2: MNHEY and SVGAGI. The ends lost 4 bases at V and 5 bases at J; junction bases unmatched: 4. The CDR3 length is 13 residues.

By share, this clone counts as medium-sized. V and J are TRBV6-6 and TRBJ1-5, with D perhaps matching TRBD1 (5 bases). The CDR3 has 15 amino acids. Germline assignment: CDR1 MNHNY and CDR2 SVGAGI (reference sequence). V lost 6 bases to trimming and J lost 0 bases, with 12 bases between them. The CDR3 DNA follows: TGTGCCAGCAGACTCCAGGGTGTTAGCAATCAGCCCCAGCATTTT. Encoded protein: CASRLQGVSNQPQHF.

V is TRBV4-3 and J is TRBJ2-7; 9 bases match TRBD2. The ends lost 0 bases at V and 5 bases at J; junction bases unmatched: 2. The CDR3 length is 14 residues. CDR1 and CDR2 (germline): LGHNA, YSLEER. CDR3 sequence reads: CASSQEVAGDEQYF. As DNA, the CDR3 is TGCGCCAGCAGCCAAGAAGTAGCGGGAGACGAGCAGTACTTC.

This sequence joins TRBV5-1 and TRBJ2-3; D remains ambiguous. The V gene lost 2 bases and the J gene lost 2 bases, with 9 bases spanning the gap. The CDR3 spans 14 residues. Per the germline V gene, CDR1 is SGHRS and CDR2 is YFSETQ. CDR3 sequence: CASSFSGPTDTQYF. The CDR3, as DNA: TGCGCCAGCAGCTTTAGTGGGCCCACAGATACGCAGTATTTT.

The rearrangement uses TRBV28 and TRBJ2-5, with D possibly being TRBD1 (6 bases). There are 14 residues in the CDR3. V lost 3 bases to trimming and J lost 4 bases, with 12 bases between them. The germline V gene encodes CDR1 MDHEN and CDR2 SYDVKM. The CDR3 protein is CASSFSDSPETQYF. The CDR3 DNA follows: TGTGCCAGCAGTTTTTCGGACAGCCCAGAGACCCAGTACTTC.

This clone appeared a few times. This chain links TRBV6-6 with TRBJ1-2; D is possibly TRBD1 (6 bases). Per the germline V gene, CDR1 is MNHNY and CDR2 is SVGAGI (reference sequence). The CDR3 length is 16 residues. V lost 4 bases to trimming and J lost 0 bases, with 15 bases between them. In DNA, the CDR3 is TGTGCCAGCAGTTCACCCGGGACAAGAGCTAACTATGGCTACACCTTC. Its protein product is CASSSPGTRANYGYTF.

The rearrangement uses TRBV28 and TRBJ1-2; the D gene is possibly TRBD1 (5 bases). The CDR3 totals 14 residues. The germline gives CDR1 MDHEN, CDR2 SYDVKM. V was clipped by 2 bases and J by 5 bases, with 12 bases between them. The CDR3 region has the DNA TGTGCCAGCAGTTTAGGCTCAGGGAGGTATGGCTACACCTTC. The encoded protein is CASSLGSGRYGYTF.

This chain connects TRBV19 to TRBJ2-7; 12 bases are shared with TRBD2. The CDR3 length is 16 residues. V shed 5 bases and J 7 bases; nucleotides not matched to a gene: 12. CDR1 and CDR2 from the germline V gene are LNHDA and SQIVND (reference sequence). CDR3: CASSFTSGRPSREQYF. The CDR3 coding sequence is TGTGCCAGTAGTTTTACTAGCGGGAGGCCTTCCCGGGAGCAGTACTTC.

The CDR3 DNA reads as TGTGCCAGCAGTGAGACAGGGATGAACACTGAAGCTTTCTTT. Protein product: CASSETGMNTEAFF. The chain is built from TRBV25-1 and TRBJ1-1; 7 nucleotides match TRBD1. The CDR3 is 14 amino acids. The germline V gene encodes CDR1 MGHDK and CDR2 SYGVNS. V lost 3 bases and J lost 0; bases outside the gene matches: 1.

This chain links TRBV19 with TRBJ2-7; D is possibly TRBD1 (6 bases). The V gene's germline CDR1 is LNHDA and CDR2 SQIVND (reference sequence). The CDR3 is 14 residues long. V was clipped by 3 bases and J by 2 bases, with 11 bases between them. The CDR3 nucleotides read TGTGCCAGTAGTATGAGACAGGCGACCTACGAGCAGTACTTC. Translation: CASSMRQATYEQYF.

J is TRBJ1-3 and V is TRBV5-6; no definite D call. The CDR3 consists of 12 residues. V lost 4 bases to trimming and J lost 4 bases, with 6 bases between them. Looked up from germline, CDR1 is SGHDT and CDR2 is YYEEEE. The CDR3 bases are TGTGCCAGCAGCGGGAGGGGAAACACCATATATTTT. It translates to CASSGRGNTIYF.